This passage covers 25 T cell receptor beta chains from one sample sequenced in a study of T-cell reconstitution after alpha-beta-depleted transplantation in children. A library of TCRbeta sequences, prepared with unique molecular identifiers, was generated. Each CDR3 protein is one row after TCRdb ran MiXCR on the PCR reads. The sample gives approximately 97,000 distinct CDR3 sequences, about 6% of which show up once; roughly 5.5% is in the top ten. The sequencing here drew on PBMCs, mostly from graft donor cells, taken 60 days after TCRalphabeta/CD19-depleted stem cell transplant. The origin of the receptors is a female patient younger than 10 who had a stem cell transplant for Fanconi anemia, so the T cells may come from the graft donor.

This clonotype was counted at least ten times. This chain joins TRBV7-3 and TRBJ2-2; D not certain. This CDR3 is built from 18 residues. Germline CDR1 SGHTA, CDR2 FQGTGA. The V end was cut by 5 bases, the J end by 1 base, with 20 bases between. CDR3 sequence: CASSPHPKGLVNTGELFF. In nucleotides, the CDR3 is TGTGCCAGCAGCCCACATCCGAAAGGGCTAGTGAACACCGGGGAGCTGTTTTTT.

On this clonotype: A much larger clone differs from this one at a single base, so this may be a read error. CDR3 sequence reads: CASSAQGATEAFF. The DNA of the CDR3 is TGCGCCAGCAGCGCCCAGGGGGCAACTGAAGCTTTCTTT. The genes are TRBV5-1 and TRBJ1-1, with 8 positions matching TRBD1. The CDR3 is made up of 13 amino acids. From germline, CDR1 is SGHRS and CDR2 YFSETQ. Trimming took 4 bases from V and 5 from J; bases not matched to a gene: 4.

This clonotype has just a few counts. This chain connects TRBV30 to TRBJ1-6; D remains unclear. Germline CDR1 reads GTSNPN; CDR2 reads SVGIG (reference sequence). This CDR3 has 18 amino acids. V lost 4 bases to trimming and J lost 6 bases, with 25 bases between them. Here the CDR3 reads CAWTNEEGPLISNSPLHF. CDR3 DNA sequence: TGTGCCTGGACCAATGAGGAAGGACCTTTGATATCTAATTCACCCCTCCACTTT. Drawing the rest from reference TRBV30 and TRBJ1-6, the complete variable domain is SQTIHQWPATLVQPVGSPLSLECTVEGTSNPNLYWYRQAAGRGLQLLFYSVGIGQISSEVPQNLSASRPQDRQFILSSKKLLLSDSGFYLCAWTNEEGPLISNSPLHFGNGTRLTVT.

In its sample, this clonotype was seen many times. The J gene is TRBJ2-3, the V gene TRBV6-5, with D unresolved. The germline V gene has CDR1 MNHEY and CDR2 SVGAGI. CDR3 length: 14 residues. Trimming stripped 4 bases from V and 2 bases from J, with 10 bases between. CDR3 region: CASSSLTYTDTQYF. The CDR3 coding sequence is TGTGCCAGCAGTTCCCTGACCTACACAGATACGCAGTATTTT.

This clonotype occurred many times. The chain recombines TRBV3-1 with TRBJ2-3; a weak D match, TRBD2 (5 bases). This CDR3 spans 16 amino acids. The germline V and J ends were trimmed by 0 bases and 1 base, with 11 bases remaining between them. Germline V gives CDR1 LGHDT, CDR2 YNNKEL (reference sequence). In DNA form, the CDR3 reads TGTGCCAGCAGCCAAGATCTTGTGGGAGGCACAGATACGCAGTATTTT. It is translated as CASSQDLVGGTDTQYF.

The rearrangement uses TRBV20-1 and TRBJ2-3; no definite D call. The CDR3 totals 15 residues. Germline loops: CDR1 DFQATT, CDR2 SNEGSKA (reference sequence). Trimming took 1 base from V and 0 from J, leaving 11 bases between them. CDR3 protein: CSARVAQLSTDTQYF. In DNA, the CDR3 is TGCAGTGCTAGAGTGGCGCAGCTTAGCACAGATACGCAGTATTTT.

The V call is TRBV5-1, the J call TRBJ2-3; 9 bases fit TRBD2. The CDR3 consists of 17 residues. Germline trimming cut 4 bases from V and 2 bases from J; bases unmatched to any gene: 11. CDR1 is SGHRS and CDR2 is YFSETQ in the germline V gene. The CDR3 loop reads CASSPLTSGPYTDTQYF. The CDR3 region has the DNA TGCGCCAGCAGCCCCTTGACTAGCGGCCCTTACACAGATACGCAGTATTTT.

In its sample, this clonotype was seen many times. This sequence joins TRBV20-1 and TRBJ2-5; TRBD1 agrees at 8 bases. V lost 3 bases to trimming and J lost 3 bases; unmatched junction nucleotides: 6. Per germline, CDR1 DFQATT and CDR2 SNEGSKA (reference sequence). The CDR3 runs to 14 residues. CDR3 amino acids: CSASPLTGEETQYF. The CDR3 coding sequence is TGCAGTGCTAGCCCTTTGACAGGGGAAGAGACCCAGTACTTC.

The chain uses TRBV7-3 and TRBJ2-4; D is unclear. Trimming removed 5 bases from V and 10 bases from J, with 15 bases in between. Germline loops: CDR1 SGHTA, CDR2 FQGTGA. The CDR3 length is 13 residues. The CDR3 loop reads CASSPYPGGIQYF. The CDR3 nucleotides read TGTGCCAGCAGCCCCTATCCCGGTGGGATTCAGTACTTC.

This clonotype came up a few times. V is TRBV6-1 and J is TRBJ1-2, with a tentative D call TRBD1 (5 bases). Germline loops: CDR1 MNHNS, CDR2 SASEGT. This CDR3 has 14 residues. The V end was cut by 0 bases, the J end by 4 bases, with 9 bases between. CDR3 residues: CASSEARGIYGYTF. The CDR3 bases are TGTGCCAGCAGTGAAGCGCGGGGGATCTATGGCTACACCTTC.

This clonotype was observed many times. The chain carries TRBV12-3 or TRBV12-4 and TRBJ2-3; D uncertain. This CDR3 spans 16 amino acids. V was trimmed by 3 bases and J by 2 bases, leaving 15 bases between them. CDR3 sequence: CASSFSSFSATDTQYF. The CDR3 DNA is TGTGCCAGCAGTTTTAGCAGTTTTTCAGCCACAGATACGCAGTATTTT.

The table lists this clonotype with many counts. This chain joins TRBV2 and TRBJ2-7, with 8 bases identical to TRBD1. The germline V gene has CDR1 SNHLY and CDR2 FYNNEI. J was trimmed by 0 bases and V by 6 bases; bases with no gene match: 4. CDR3 length: 14 residues. The chain's CDR3 is CASSRTGTSYEQYF. The DNA of the CDR3 is TGTGCCAGCAGCAGGACAGGGACCTCCTACGAGCAGTACTTC.

The table lists this clonotype with many counts. The rearrangement uses TRBV20-1 and TRBJ1-2; D perhaps matches TRBD1 (5 bases). The CDR3 spans 14 residues. From germline, CDR1 is DFQATT and CDR2 SNEGSKA (reference sequence). Trimming took 3 bases from V and 4 from J, leaving 15 bases between them. This CDR3 is CSASPSPQGYGYTF. The CDR3 nucleotides are TGCAGTGCTAGTCCCTCACCCCAGGGCTATGGCTACACCTTC.

This clonotype was seen repeatedly, ten times or more. The V call is TRBV5-1, the J call TRBJ2-5; TRBD2 matches at 12 bases. This CDR3 has 16 residues. The J segment lost 5 bases and the V segment lost 4 bases, leaving 9 bases of the junction unmatched. Per germline, CDR1 SGHRS and CDR2 YFSETQ. For the CDR3, the DNA is TGCGCCAGCAGCCTGCCCTCAACTAGCGGGAGGGAGACCCAGTACTTC. It is translated as CASSLPSTSGRETQYF.

This clonotype came up many times. CDR3 amino acids: CSAGNLGVPYEQYF. As DNA, the CDR3 is TGCAGCGCAGGGAACTTAGGGGTCCCCTACGAGCAGTACTTC. This chain uses TRBV29-1 with TRBJ2-7; the D gene is possibly TRBD1 (5 bases). Germline CDR1 reads SQVTM; CDR2 reads ANQGSEA. Trimming pared 7 bases from V and 2 bases from J, leaving 18 bases between. This CDR3 has 14 amino acids.

In its sample, this clonotype was seen many times. The chain has TRBV6-5 and TRBJ2-7; TRBD2 might be the D (6 bases). V gave up 2 bases and J gave up 2 bases, with 22 bases separating them. The CDR3 has 18 residues. Germline V gene lookup returns CDR1 MNHEY and CDR2 SVGAGI. The CDR3 reads CASSYRALTGTLTYEQYF. As DNA, the CDR3 is TGTGCCAGCAGTTACCGAGCCTTAACCGGGACTCTAACCTACGAGCAGTACTTC.

This clonotype was seen repeatedly, ten times or more. The rearrangement joins TRBV20-1 to TRBJ2-5; TRBD2 aligns across 9 bases. Germline trimming cut 0 bases from V and 1 base from J; bases unmatched to any gene: 3. This CDR3 has 15 residues. Germline values: CDR1 DFQATT, CDR2 SNEGSKA (reference sequence). In nucleotides, the CDR3 is TGCAGTGCTAGAGATCTAGCGGGAATCCAAGAGACCCAGTACTTC. It yields the protein CSARDLAGIQETQYF.

There are many counts of this clonotype. The chain recombines TRBV29-1 with TRBJ2-7; D is undetermined. The germline CDR1 and CDR2 sequences are SQVTM and ANQGSEA. The CDR3 runs to 13 residues. Trimming pared 4 bases from V and 3 bases from J, leaving 13 bases between. CDR3 bases: TGCAGCGTTGTAGGCAGACCAGACTACGAGCAGTACTTC. This gives the protein CSVVGRPDYEQYF.

This clonotype was observed a handful of times. The V and J genes are TRBV10-3 and TRBJ2-1; D might be TRBD2 (6 bases). The CDR3 is 11 amino acids. V dropped 5 bases and J dropped 10 bases, with 9 bases sitting between them. Germline V lookup: CDR1 ENHRY, CDR2 SYGVKD. The CDR3 loop reads CAISLGGEQFF. The CDR3 nucleotides read TGTGCCATCAGTCTGGGGGGAGAGCAGTTCTTC.

The rearrangement uses TRBV28 and TRBJ2-6; D gene uncertain. Deletions cut 4 bases from V and 0 bases from J, with 13 bases between. This CDR3 comprises 17 residues. CDR1 and CDR2 from the germline V gene are MDHEN and SYDVKM. The CDR3 is CASSSPLTPSGANVLTF. The CDR3 bases are TGTGCCAGCAGTTCTCCTCTCACACCCTCTGGGGCCAACGTCCTGACTTTC. The full variable domain, rest sourced from reference TRBV28 and TRBJ2-6, is DVKVTQSSRYLVKRTGEKVFLECVQDMDHENMFWYRQDPGLGLRLIYFSYDVKMKEKGDIPEGYSVSREKKERFSLILESASTNQTSMYLCASSSPLTPSGANVLTFGAGSRLTVL.

The table lists this clonotype with many counts. The rearrangement uses TRBV5-1 and TRBJ2-7; 10 bases are a match to TRBD2. Germline V gives CDR1 SGHRS, CDR2 YFSETQ. The CDR3 is made up of 15 amino acids. Trimming took 4 bases from V and 6 from J; bases not matched to a gene: 10. CDR3 DNA: TGCGCCAGCAGCCATACTAGCGGGATCCCGCGCGAGCAGTACTTC. Protein: CASSHTSGIPREQYF.

This clonotype was observed many times. The chain uses TRBV3-1 and TRBJ2-7; no firm D call. CDR3 length: 14 amino acids. Germline values: CDR1 LGHDT, CDR2 YNNKEL (reference sequence). Trimming removed 2 bases at V and 7 bases at J, with 15 bases between. The CDR3 here is CASSQLRGSREQYF. The CDR3 region has the DNA TGTGCCAGCAGCCAATTACGAGGATCGCGGGAGCAGTACTTC.

This clonotype showed up many times. The chain is built from TRBV9 and TRBJ2-1; D perhaps matches TRBD1 (6 bases). Germline V gene lookup returns CDR1 SGDLS and CDR2 YYNGEE. CDR3 length: 16 residues. V was shortened by 4 bases and J by 3 bases, with 17 bases between the two germline ends. In nucleotides, the CDR3 is TGTGCCAGCAGCCTCCAAGGGGGAGTTGTCTACAATGAGCAGTTCTTC. Its translation: CASSLQGGVVYNEQFF.

This clonotype was counted ten times or more. This chain links TRBV27 with TRBJ1-2; no firm D call. The V gene lost 1 base and the J gene lost 6 bases, with 18 bases spanning the gap. The CDR3 covers 16 residues. Germline V gene data show CDR1 as MNHEY and CDR2 as SMNVEV (reference sequence). This CDR3 is CASSLLPWGKMNGYTF. CDR3 in DNA: TGTGCCAGCAGTTTATTGCCCTGGGGAAAGATGAATGGCTACACCTTC.

This clonotype was detected ten times or more. The CDR3 region has the DNA TGTGCCAGCAGTTTTCCGCTAGCGGCGCAGTACTTC. Translated: CASSFPLAAQYF. The chain links TRBV12-3 or TRBV12-4 to TRBJ2-7; 7 bases map to TRBD2. The CDR3 length is 12 residues. J was trimmed by 9 bases and V by 3 bases; bases with no gene match: 5.